These 18 T cell receptor beta chains share one sample of origin, sequenced in a study of blood T cell repertoires in COVID-19 (dated by TCRdb to the early 2020s). Library prep was done by the immunoSEQ multiplex PCR assay. Drawn from immuneACCESS, this table holds only the in-frame rearrangements with V and J called that TCRdb kept. Clones are partly lost; checked studies trace under half to an unresolved V gene and leave the rest unexplained. This sample lists fewer than 300,000 clones; roughly 92% were detected once. Roughly 2.3% of the sample rests with the top ten. The source material was peripheral blood. These receptors were collected from a woman aged 30 to 39 with COVID-19, enrolled during active disease.

V and J are TRBV13 and TRBJ1-2; 8 bases line up with TRBD1. The J segment lost 1 base and the V segment lost 0 bases, leaving 10 bases of the junction unmatched. CDR1 is PRHDT, CDR2 FYEKMQ, per germline (reference sequence). The CDR3 totals 18 residues. CDR3 in amino acids: CASSLGALATGDNYGYTF. DNA of the CDR3: TGTGCCAGCAGCTTAGGGGCCCTTGCGACAGGGGATAACTATGGCTACACCTTC.

V usage is TRBV14 and J usage is TRBJ2-5, with 9 positions matching TRBD2. The CDR3 totals 15 residues. Trimming cost V 3 bases and J 5 bases; bases outside gene matches: 7. Germline lookup yields CDR1 SGHDN and CDR2 FVKESK. The chain's CDR3 is CASSHPKGLAETQYF. For the CDR3, the DNA is TGTGCCAGCAGCCACCCAAAAGGACTAGCGGAGACCCAGTACTTC.

V gene TRBV5-4 combines with J gene TRBJ1-1; no firm D call. Per the germline V gene, CDR1 is SGHNT and CDR2 is YYREEE (reference sequence). The CDR3 contains 11 residues. Trimming removed 4 bases at V and 8 bases at J, with 9 bases between. The CDR3 DNA reads TGTGCCAGCAGCGCCGGGAGGGAAGCTTTCTTT. It encodes CASSAGREAFF.

The chain combines TRBV19 with TRBJ1-5; the D gene is possibly TRBD1 (6 bases). This CDR3 spans 14 amino acids. The germline V and J ends were trimmed by 9 bases and 0 bases, with 12 bases remaining between them. CDR1 is LNHDA, CDR2 SQIVND, per germline (reference sequence). CDR3 DNA: TGTGCCAGCTCTAGGGACAATAGCAATCAGCCCCAGCATTTT. This translates into CASSRDNSNQPQHF.

On this clone itself: Different DNA sequences within this sample yield the same CDR3. The chain combines TRBV9 with TRBJ1-1, with D possibly matching TRBD1 (5 bases). Trimming took off 0 bases at V and 5 bases at J, with 8 bases between the two ends. CDR1 and CDR2 from the germline V gene are SGDLS and YYNGEE. This CDR3 comprises 13 residues. CDR3 nucleotide sequence: TGTGCCAGCAGCGTAGATGGGGGGACTGAAGCTTTCTTT. Protein sequence: CASSVDGGTEAFF.

The V call is TRBV7-3, the J call TRBJ1-2; 7 nucleotides align to TRBD1. Germline V gives CDR1 SGHTA, CDR2 FQGTGA. After removal of 3 bases from V and 8 bases from J, the junction contained 6 bases not matched to a gene. The length of the CDR3 is 13 residues. CDR3 nucleotides: TGTGCCAGCAGCTTGCTCCAGGGGGAAGGCTACACCTTC. As protein: CASSLLQGEGYTF.

The rearrangement links TRBV28 to TRBJ2-1; the match to TRBD1 covers 7 bases. Germline V lookup: CDR1 MDHEN, CDR2 SYDVKM. There are 16 residues in the CDR3. The V segment lost 2 bases and the J segment 2 bases; nucleotides outside the gene matches: 6. Here the CDR3 DNA reads TGTGCCAGCAGTTTACTCCCCGGGACAGCCTACAATGAGCAGTTCTTC. Encoded protein: CASSLLPGTAYNEQFF.

This clone was seen a single time. The V gene is TRBV2, the J gene TRBJ2-7; 9 bases map to TRBD1. The V segment lost 6 bases and the J segment 3 bases; nucleotides outside the gene matches: 12. CDR1 is SNHLY, CDR2 FYNNEI, per germline. The CDR3 runs to 16 residues. Written as DNA, the CDR3 is TGTGCCAGCAGGGAAAGATCAGGACAGGGGAGCTACGAGCAGTACTTC. Translating it yields CASRERSGQGSYEQYF.

The chain recombines TRBV29-1 with TRBJ1-2; no reliable D call. The CDR3 covers 14 residues. V lost 1 base and J lost 4, with 13 bases in between. Looked up from germline, CDR1 is SQVTM and CDR2 is ANQGSEA. DNA of the CDR3: TGCAGCGTTGAAGTCCCCAACAGATCCTATGGCTACACCTTC. This sequence encodes CSVEVPNRSYGYTF.

With respect to this clone: The same CDR3 can be traced to other DNA sequences in this sample. The chain uses TRBV5-1 and TRBJ2-1; D might be TRBD1 (6 bases). V lost 4 bases and J 5 bases, leaving 10 bases between the germline ends. The CDR3 is 13 residues long. Per germline, CDR1 SGHRS and CDR2 YFSETQ. The CDR3 DNA reads TGCGCCAGCAGCCCCGGACAGAACAATGAGCAGTTCTTC. Translating it yields CASSPGQNNEQFF.

The V gene is TRBV5-1, the J gene TRBJ1-2, with D perhaps matching TRBD1 (6 bases). V was clipped by 7 bases and J by 4 bases, with 23 bases between them. This CDR3 has 16 amino acids. Germline V gene data show CDR1 as SGHRS and CDR2 as YFSETQ. The CDR3 region is CASSQSFGGAGYGYTF. The CDR3 DNA follows: TGCGCCAGCTCTCAGTCTTTTGGGGGGGCTGGCTATGGCTACACCTTC.

CDR3: CASSLTFAGADTQYF. In DNA, the CDR3 is TGTGCCAGCAGCCTTACCTTTGCCGGGGCAGATACGCAGTATTTT. The chain uses TRBV6-5 and TRBJ2-3; D is possibly TRBD2 (5 bases). Germline-derived CDR1 and CDR2 are MNHEY and SVGAGI. The V end was cut by 6 bases, the J end by 4 bases, with 17 bases between. CDR3 size: 15 residues.

The V gene is TRBV30, the J gene TRBJ2-1; 16 bases agree with TRBD2. Per germline, CDR1 GTSNPN and CDR2 SVGIG (reference sequence). Trimming took 4 bases from V and 7 from J; bases not matched to a gene: 4. The length of the CDR3 is 15 residues. CDR3 region: CAWILGLAGGNEQFF. The DNA for the CDR3 is TGTGCCTGGATTTTGGGACTAGCGGGAGGGAATGAGCAGTTCTTC.

The rearrangement joins TRBV2 to TRBJ1-2, with TRBD1 matching 10 bases. Germline V lookup: CDR1 SNHLY, CDR2 FYNNEI. With V trimmed by 2 bases and J by 4 bases, 4 bases remained unmatched. CDR3 length: 15 residues. As DNA, the CDR3 is TGTGCCAGCAGTGAAAGGACAGGGGGGACCTATGGCTACACCTTC. Residues: CASSERTGGTYGYTF.

This chain joins TRBV6-5 and TRBJ1-5, with D uncertain. V was trimmed by 0 bases and J by 1 base, leaving 10 bases between them. This CDR3 region has 16 residues. Germline values: CDR1 MNHEY, CDR2 SVGAGI. The DNA for the CDR3 is TGTGCCAGCAGTTACTCGACAATCGTCAGCAATCAGCCCCAGCATTTT. Amino acid sequence: CASSYSTIVSNQPQHF.

V usage is TRBV11-2 and J usage is TRBJ2-3; D remains ambiguous. V lost 3 bases and J lost 0, with 13 bases in between. Germline V CDR1 and CDR2: SGHAT, FQNNGV. This CDR3 has 16 residues. CDR3 sequence reads: CASSFQTFYSTDTQYF. In DNA form, the CDR3 reads TGTGCCAGCAGCTTCCAAACGTTCTATAGCACAGATACGCAGTATTTT.

This clone was picked up a small number of times. V gene TRBV5-1 combines with J gene TRBJ1-2; 7 nucleotides agree with TRBD1. The CDR3 length is 14 residues. Per the germline V gene, CDR1 is SGHRS and CDR2 is YFSETQ. V lost 4 bases, J lost 12 bases, and 15 bases stayed unmatched. The CDR3 region has the DNA TGCGCCAGCAGCCCCCAGTACGAGGGGGCGAAGGACACCTTC. It yields the protein CASSPQYEGAKDTF.

The count of this clone is one. The chain is built from TRBV19 and TRBJ2-5, with 14 bases matching TRBD2. Germline CDR1 reads LNHDA; CDR2 reads SQIVND (reference sequence). V dropped 2 bases and J dropped 5; count of bases not matched to a gene: 4. The CDR3 runs to 16 residues. CDR3 in amino acids: CASSIRLAGGKETQYF. In DNA, the CDR3 is TGTGCCAGTAGTATACGACTAGCGGGAGGGAAGGAGACCCAGTACTTC.